The next 26 T cell receptor beta chains were all read from a single sample in a study of regulatory T cells in long-lasting Graves disease. The time point here: newly diagnosed GD, antithyroid drugs for less than 3 months. Preparation of the TCR library used RNA extracted from PBMCs. With iRepertoire HTBI primers and Arm-PCR of CDR3 regions, TCR beta libraries were built. TCRdb re-called the multiplex PCR reads through MiXCR, storing one row per CDR3 protein. The sample consists of 200,000 to 250,000 distinct CDR3 sequences, less than 20% of them appearing once. This sample was shared with a second study, whose subject was T cells in Graves' hyperthyroidism and ophthalmopathy.

Specimen: peripheral blood mononuclear cells (PBMCs), collected at new diagnosis, from a patient treated with antithyroid drugs. The receptors derive from a woman aged 30 to 39 with Graves disease.

This clonotype was counted many times. The rearrangement uses TRBV2 and TRBJ2-5; D is possibly TRBD1 or TRBD2 (6 bases each). This CDR3 is 14 amino acids long. Trimming cost V 9 bases and J 2 bases, with 16 bases left between them. In germline, CDR1 is SNHLY, CDR2 FYNNEI. The CDR3 region has the DNA TGTGCCAGATGGAGGGGGAGCTATCAAGAGACCCAGTACTTC. Protein product: CARWRGSYQETQYF.

Many counts were recorded for this clonotype. J is TRBJ1-1 and V is TRBV4-1; TRBD1 might be the D (6 bases). V was clipped by 2 bases and J by 2 bases, with 12 bases between them. CDR1 and CDR2 from the germline V gene are MGHRA and YSYEKL. This CDR3 region has 15 residues. The CDR3 DNA sequence: TGCGCCAGCAGCCAAAGTCAGGGGCGCAACACTGAAGCTTTCTTT. Protein: CASSQSQGRNTEAFF.

This clonotype was counted ten times or more. This chain uses TRBV9 with TRBJ1-6; D might be TRBD1 (6 bases). This CDR3 spans 15 amino acids. V lost 0 bases to trimming and J lost 9 bases, with 13 bases between them. Per germline, CDR1 SGDLS and CDR2 YYNGEE. CDR3 bases: TGTGCCAGCAGCGTAGAAGCAGGGGTGGGTTCACCCCTCCACTTT. Amino acids: CASSVEAGVGSPLHF.

Concerning this clonotype itself: Just one base apart from a much larger clone, this may be a read error. The V and J genes are TRBV5-1 and TRBJ2-1, with D uncertain. CDR1 SGHRS and CDR2 YFSETQ come from the germline V gene. This CDR3 contains 13 residues. The CDR3 loop is CASSLTPPNGQFF. In nucleotides, the CDR3 is TGCGCCAGCAGCTTGACACCACCCAATGGGCAGTTCTTC.

This clonotype was counted many times. The V and J genes are TRBV29-1 and TRBJ2-7, with D perhaps matching TRBD2 (7 bases). V dropped 6 bases and J dropped 6 bases, with 21 bases sitting between them. Germline values: CDR1 SQVTM, CDR2 ANQGSEA. The CDR3 is made up of 14 amino acids. The CDR3 is CSVAWGGQFSEQYF. The CDR3 DNA sequence: TGCAGCGTCGCTTGGGGGGGGCAATTCTCCGAGCAGTACTTC.

This clonotype was recorded at least ten times. This chain uses TRBV19 with TRBJ1-5; possibly TRBD1 for D (6 bases). Germline V gene lookup returns CDR1 LNHDA and CDR2 SQIVND (reference sequence). The CDR3 is 18 amino acids. V was clipped by 5 bases and J by 4 bases, with 24 bases between them. CDR3 in DNA: TGTGCCAGTAGTCGGGACCGCCTACAGGGTGGGAATAATCAGCCCCAGCATTTT. Translated, it gives CASSRDRLQGGNNQPQHF.

The table lists this clonotype with many counts. This chain joins TRBV6-1 and TRBJ2-6; the D is unclear. The germline V gene has CDR1 MNHNS and CDR2 SASEGT. The CDR3 has 15 amino acids. Trimming removed 6 bases at V and 0 bases at J, with 9 bases between. The CDR3 reads CASSLQTSGANVLTF. Here the CDR3 DNA reads TGTGCCAGCAGCTTACAGACCTCTGGGGCCAACGTCCTGACTTTC.

The sample holds many counts of this clonotype. The V and J genes are TRBV20-1 and TRBJ1-5; 7 bases line up with TRBD1. From germline, CDR1 is DFQATT and CDR2 SNEGSKA (reference sequence). The ends lost 6 bases at V and 7 bases at J; junction bases unmatched: 9. CDR3 length: 13 amino acids. The CDR3 is CSAARDSSQPQHF. In DNA, the CDR3 is TGCAGTGCCGCGAGGGACAGCTCGCAGCCCCAGCATTTT.

This clonotype came up many times. The J gene is TRBJ2-2, the V gene TRBV7-8; 7 positions agree with TRBD1. Germline lookup yields CDR1 SGHVS and CDR2 FQNEAQ. The CDR3 runs 15 residues. The ends lost 5 bases at V and 7 bases at J; junction bases unmatched: 10. This CDR3 is CASSPGTERIGELFF. Written as DNA, the CDR3 is TGTGCCAGCAGCCCCGGGACAGAAAGGATCGGGGAGCTGTTTTTT.

There are many counts of this clonotype. The gene calls are TRBV20-1 and TRBJ2-5, with 9 bases fitting TRBD2. There are 13 residues in the CDR3. V shed 5 bases and J 2 bases; nucleotides not matched to a gene: 3. Germline values: CDR1 DFQATT, CDR2 SNEGSKA (reference sequence). CDR3 loop: CSASLAGQETQYF. Written as DNA, the CDR3 is TGCAGTGCTTCCCTAGCGGGACAAGAGACCCAGTACTTC.

This clonotype came up many times. The chain joins TRBV19 to TRBJ1-5, with 7 bases fitting TRBD1. Trimming removed 10 bases from V and 2 bases from J; junction bases left unmatched: 2. CDR1 LNHDA and CDR2 SQIVND come from the germline V gene (reference sequence). This CDR3 has 12 residues. As DNA, the CDR3 is TGTGCCACCACAGGGGGCAATCAGCCCCAGCATTTT. It yields the protein CATTGGNQPQHF.

This clonotype has at least ten counts. The genes are TRBV18 and TRBJ2-1; D is unclear. Germline-derived CDR1 and CDR2 are KGHSH and LQKENI. The CDR3 consists of 12 residues. Trimming stripped 2 bases from V and 5 bases from J, with 4 bases between. The CDR3 is CASSPKDNEQFF. The DNA for the CDR3 is TGTGCCAGCTCACCAAAGGACAATGAGCAGTTCTTC.

This clonotype was observed many times. J is TRBJ1-4 and V is TRBV30; the D gene is possibly TRBD1 (6 bases). V was cut by 4 bases and J by 5 bases, with 20 bases left in between. Germline CDR1 and CDR2: GTSNPN and SVGIG (reference sequence). This CDR3 contains 16 residues. The CDR3 coding sequence is TGTGCCTGGACCACTGGGGGGGGCAACGGAAATGAAAAACTGTTTTTT. It codes for CAWTTGGGNGNEKLFF.

As for this clonotype: A clone one base away is much larger, so this may be a read error. The gene calls are TRBV11-2 and TRBJ2-7; D perhaps matches TRBD1 (5 bases). CDR1 and CDR2 (germline): SGHAT, FQNNGV. V was cut by 5 bases and J by 6 bases, with 20 bases left in between. CDR3 length: 15 residues. CDR3 coding DNA: TGTGCCAGCAGCCAAGATGGCCGGCAGGGCGTCGAGCAGTACTTC. Its protein is CASSQDGRQGVEQYF.

This clonotype showed up many times. The CDR3, as DNA: TGTGCCAGTAGTATAGCAGGGGCAAGGACTGAAGCTTTCTTT. It is translated as CASSIAGARTEAFF. This chain joins TRBV19 and TRBJ1-1; possibly TRBD1 for D (6 bases). The V end was cut by 1 base, the J end by 5 bases, with 11 bases between. Germline V gene lookup returns CDR1 LNHDA and CDR2 SQIVND (reference sequence). This CDR3 spans 14 amino acids. Filled out from reference TRBV19 and TRBJ1-1, the complete variable domain reads DGGITQSPKYLFRKEGQNVTLSCEQNLNHDAMYWYRQDPGQGLRLIYYSQIVNDFQKGDIAEGYSVSREKKESFPLTVTSAQKNPTAFYLCASSIAGARTEAFFGQGTRLTVV.

The chain carries TRBV7-3 and TRBJ2-3; D possibly corresponds to TRBD2 (7 bases). V lost 0 bases, J lost 2 bases, and 18 bases lay in between. Per the germline V gene, CDR1 is SGHTA and CDR2 is FQGTGA. CDR3 length equals 18 residues. The DNA for the CDR3 is TGTGCCAGCAGCTTAACCGGAGGGGGGGTAGGGTCCACAGATACGCAGTATTTT. Its protein is CASSLTGGGVGSTDTQYF.

This clonotype was picked up many times. The chain uses TRBV3-1 and TRBJ2-5; 10 bases align to TRBD2. CDR1 LGHDT and CDR2 YNNKEL come from the germline V gene (reference sequence). This CDR3 comprises 15 residues. Unmatched junction bases numbered 4, after V lost 4 bases and J lost 2 bases. DNA for the CDR3: TGTGCCAGCAGCCCCGAACTAGCGGGGCAAGAGACCCAGTACTTC. Protein: CASSPELAGQETQYF.

This clonotype was observed many times. The CDR3 loop is CASSRKGAGTEAFF. The CDR3 region has the DNA TGTGCCAGCAGCCGGAAGGGGGCCGGAACTGAAGCTTTCTTT. The V gene is TRBV14, the J gene TRBJ1-1, with TRBD1 matching 7 bases. This CDR3 region has 14 residues. Germline V gene sequence: CDR1 SGHDN, CDR2 FVKESK. Unmatched junction bases numbered 7, after V lost 4 bases and J lost 5 bases.

The J gene is TRBJ2-1, the V gene TRBV2; no firm D call. This CDR3 contains 14 residues. The germline CDR1 and CDR2 sequences are SNHLY and FYNNEI. Trimming took 7 bases from V and 1 from J, leaving 11 bases between them. The CDR3 loop is CASMAVESYNEQFF. Written as DNA, the CDR3 is TGTGCCAGCATGGCGGTAGAATCCTACAATGAGCAGTTCTTC.

This clonotype was counted ten times or more. The V call is TRBV20-1, the J call TRBJ1-3, with no clear D. V lost 0 bases, J lost 2 bases, and 8 bases lay in between. CDR1 DFQATT and CDR2 SNEGSKA come from the germline V gene (reference sequence). The CDR3 covers 14 residues. The CDR3 DNA follows: TGCAGTGCTAGAGATCTACGGCCTGGAAACACCATATATTTT. Translating gives CSARDLRPGNTIYF.

This clonotype occurred many times. The gene calls are TRBV29-1 and TRBJ2-3, with a weak D call TRBD2 (5 bases). Trimming took 0 bases from V and 5 from J, leaving 15 bases between them. The germline V gene encodes CDR1 SQVTM and CDR2 ANQGSEA. The CDR3 is 15 amino acids. CDR3 nucleotide sequence: TGCAGCGTTGAAGATGGAGGACCTCGCGTAGATACGCAGTATTTT. Protein sequence: CSVEDGGPRVDTQYF.

This clonotype was found many times. The V call is TRBV19, the J call TRBJ1-5; D gene ambiguous. CDR3 size: 16 residues. Germline assignment: CDR1 LNHDA and CDR2 SQIVND (reference sequence). V was trimmed by 8 bases and J by 0 bases, leaving 17 bases between them. CDR3 sequence reads: CASGDIGIYSNQPQHF. The CDR3 DNA reads as TGTGCCAGTGGAGACATCGGGATATATAGCAATCAGCCCCAGCATTTT.

This clonotype was counted many times. This rearrangement joins TRBV19 to TRBJ1-1; D is unclear. Germline V lookup: CDR1 LNHDA, CDR2 SQIVND (reference sequence). Trimming stripped 3 bases from V and 0 bases from J, with 14 bases between. CDR3 length: 16 amino acids. The CDR3 DNA follows: TGTGCCAGTAGTATTTTAACAGCCAAACTGAACACTGAAGCTTTCTTT. Its protein product is CASSILTAKLNTEAFF.

This clonotype was detected many times. V and J are TRBV20-1 and TRBJ2-4; 7 bases are a match to TRBD2. In germline, CDR1 is DFQATT, CDR2 SNEGSKA (reference sequence). The CDR3 runs to 14 residues. Germline trimming cut 8 bases from V and 4 bases from J; bases unmatched to any gene: 11. The CDR3 DNA reads TGCAGTCTTGAGCGGGGAGGGGCAAAAAACATTCAGTACTTC. It is translated as CSLERGGAKNIQYF.

On this clonotype itself: Just one base apart from a much larger clone, this may be a read error. This chain links TRBV5-1 with TRBJ2-5; D might be TRBD2 (5 bases). In germline, CDR1 is SGHRS, CDR2 YFSETQ. The CDR3 is made up of 13 amino acids. The chain's CDR3 is CASSLQRQETQDF. CDR3 nucleotide sequence: TGCGCCAGCAGCCTACAGCGGCAAGAGACCCAGGACTTC.

This chain connects TRBV28 to TRBJ2-1; 12 nucleotides agree with TRBD2. The V gene's germline CDR1 is MDHEN and CDR2 SYDVKM. The CDR3 sequence is 18 residues long. V was pared by 2 bases and J by 4 bases, with 9 bases of the junction left unmatched. The CDR3 loop reads CASSLELAGGPDYNEQFF. Here the CDR3 DNA reads TGTGCCAGCAGTTTAGAGCTAGCGGGAGGGCCGGATTACAATGAGCAGTTCTTC.